This record looks at one T cell receptor beta chain sequence and its context. The specificity of this receptor is unknown. Qualities for individual bases were not recorded, and no much larger clone is one base off. This sample is part of a study of graft-versus-host responses after intestinal transplantation (dated by TCRdb to the early 2020s). As for the study more broadly: Multivisceral, liver-intestinal, or isolated intestinal transplants were received by the recipients. A cohort of approximately 24 intestinal transplant recipients, including one retransplant, was enrolled, and 3 patients lacking pretransplant specimens were excluded. Graft-versus-host and host-versus-graft alloreactive T cell clones were tracked in the graft, circulation and bone marrow after intestinal transplantation using bulk TCR-beta CDR3 sequencing. Every recipient was given anti-thymocyte globulin induction, then maintenance tacrolimus and steroids for approximately 3 years. Instead of going to the commercial service, samples from a few later patients were sequenced in-house on an Illumina MiSeq and processed with MiXCR. Alloreactive clones were identified by sequencing pre-transplant mixed lymphocyte reaction products and comparing these products with unstimulated pre-transplant donor and recipient T cells. Donor T cell macrochimerism was defined as a peak of at least 4% donor T cells among recipient peripheral blood mononuclear cells.

V drops 2 bases and J drops 2 bases, leaving 13 bases in between. The CDR3 starts with the cysteine, ends with the phenylalanine, and has 16 residues. Solely the CDR3 DNA is kept, with 48 bases framed from the first base. CDR1 and CDR2 are read off the germline V gene (reference sequence) as LNHNV and YYDKDF. Libraries were built with the immunoSEQ multiplex PCR assay. For most patients, genomic DNA was isolated with the Qiagen DNeasy Blood and Tissue Kit and shipped frozen to Adaptive Biotechnologies for TCR sequencing. High-throughput TCR-beta CDR3 sequencing of genomic DNA from most patients was performed by Adaptive Biotechnologies. In the original analysis: Adaptive's ImmunoSEQ software supplied the TCR sequencing data for 15 to 20 patients, while MiXCR and VDJtools were used to process three other patients. CD4 versus CD8 sorting errors were corrected by removing sequences found in both subsets at a frequency ratio below 5:1. Because the origin of CDR3 nucleotide sequences shared between donor and recipient could not be assigned, those sequences were removed. To be classed as alloreactive, a clone needed at least 2-fold expansion over unstimulated cells and a minimum CFSE-low frequency of 0.002% (template counts) or 0.001% (read counts). Clones were considered mappable if detected in sequenced pre-transplant spleen, lymph node, or MLR CFSE-low populations of the donor or recipient. The cumulative frequency of alloreactive clones was calculated as a percentage of all sequences, weighted by copy number. The clones in this table, taken by TCRdb from immuneACCESS, are in-frame only. Not every clone is retained; where verified, under half of the shortfall comes from an unresolved V gene, and the cause of the rest is unknown. V and J calls and clone size are those listed in that table; D and trimming were worked out from the DNA. The sample table lists 90,000 to 150,000 clones, approximately 95% of them with a count of one. Under 3.5% of the sample belongs to the ten largest clones.

On the study overall, not on this receptor specifically: The conclusions were limited by the relatively low number and heterogeneity of the intestinal transplant patients. In patients with donor T cell macrochimerism, the allografts had high GvH to HvG T cell clonal ratios. GvH clones were found in recipient bone marrow, and some of the GvH clones appeared earlier in ileal mucosa or blood, which is consistent with an intestinal mucosal origin. Early after transplant, peak levels of circulating GvH clones were found to be associated with declines in HvG clones.

The intended sense of this specimen's time point label: cells obtained before transplantation from donor or recipient. CD3+CD4+ and CD3+CD8+ populations were FACS-sorted from unstimulated pre-transplant donor and recipient cells taken from spleen or lymph nodes. The clonotype originates from a human donor who received an intestinal transplant. Specimen: unstimulated CD8+ T cells sorted from spleen or lymph node cells, collected before intestinal transplant. Recombination connected TRBV15 to TRBJ2-1, with TRBD2 perhaps the D gene, on 6 matching bases. The CDR3 amino acid sequence is: CATSRSRLGAYNEQFF. The sequence in DNA is TGTGCCACCAGCAGATCCCGACTAGGCGCCTACAATGAGCAGTTCTTC.